The text below deals with one TCR beta chain. This entry belongs to a study of cytomegalovirus exposure and HLA in healthy donors. The PCR had 60 Vbeta and 13 Jbeta primers. Clones were read by immunoSEQ multiplex PCR, and TCRdb kept only the in-frame ones, dropping some. The table for this sample gives about 48,000 clones. The sample comprised PBMCs. The TCR was taken from a male donor in good health and CMV-seropositive.

This CDR3 reads CASSHGKGSPYGYTF. CDR3 sequence (DNA): TGTGCCAGCAGCCACGGCAAGGGGTCACCCTATGGCTACACCTTC. The V gene is TRBV11-1, the J gene TRBJ1-2, with D possibly matching TRBD1 (5 bases). Germline V CDR1 and CDR2: SGHAT, FQDESV (reference sequence). V lost 5 bases, J lost 4 bases, and 17 bases lay in between. This CDR3 contains 15 residues. Full variable domain (rest looked up from reference TRBV11-1 and TRBJ1-2): EAEVAQSPRYKITEKSQAVAFWCDPISGHATLYWYRQILGQGPELLVQFQDESVVDDSQLPKDRFSAERLKGVDSTLKIQPAELGDSAMYLCASSHGKGSPYGYTFGSGTRLTVV.